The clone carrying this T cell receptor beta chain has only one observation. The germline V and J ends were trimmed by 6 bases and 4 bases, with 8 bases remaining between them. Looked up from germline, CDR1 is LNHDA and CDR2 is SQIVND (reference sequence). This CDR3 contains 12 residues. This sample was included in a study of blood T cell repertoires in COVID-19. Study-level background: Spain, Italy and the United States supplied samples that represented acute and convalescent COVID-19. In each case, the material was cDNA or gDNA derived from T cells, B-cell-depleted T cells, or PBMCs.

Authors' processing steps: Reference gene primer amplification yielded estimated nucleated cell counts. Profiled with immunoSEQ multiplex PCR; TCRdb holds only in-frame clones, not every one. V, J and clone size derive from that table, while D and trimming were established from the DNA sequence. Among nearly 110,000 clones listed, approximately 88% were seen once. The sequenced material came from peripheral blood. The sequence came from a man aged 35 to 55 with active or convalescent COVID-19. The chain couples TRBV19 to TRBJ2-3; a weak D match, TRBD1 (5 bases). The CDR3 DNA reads TGTGCCAGTAGCACACAGGCAGATACGCAGTATTTT. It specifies CASSTQADTQYF.